The sequence of this TCR beta chain was determined in a study of T-cell memory formation after mild COVID-19. Looking at the study overall: Across donors, TCR clusters were largely donor specific. Study-level findings and limits: Memory from before infection featured some responding clones, which suggests cross-reactive memory joined.

Via MiXCR, TCRdb re-called the 5' RACE reads, giving one row per CDR3 protein. The sample shows 170,000 or so distinct CDR3 sequences, less than 40% of them seen only once. This clonotype showed up just a few times. Its target is unknown. The TCR was taken from an adult woman who had mild COVID-19 (a few samples of this study predate the infection). Cell type and time point are not known. Sequenced input: PBMCs or a T cell subset sorted from them (not recorded which).

CDR3 coding DNA: TGTGCCAGCAGCCCCTCCCGGGGCAGGCTGACCTACGAGCAGTACTTC. It specifies CASSPSRGRLTYEQYF. The rearrangement joins TRBV7-9 to TRBJ2-7, with D tentatively TRBD1 or TRBD2 (5 bases each). The CDR3 has 16 residues. From germline, CDR1 is SEHNR and CDR2 FQNEAQ (reference sequence). Trimming took off 5 bases at V and 2 bases at J, with 19 bases between the two ends.